The T cell receptor (beta chain) described here comes from a study of blood T cell repertoires in COVID-19. Study-wide context: T cells, B-cell-depleted T cells, or PBMCs provided the cDNA or gDNA that served as material.

Deletions cut 2 bases from V and 5 bases from J, with 18 bases between. The CDR3 extends over 16 amino acids. From germline, CDR1 is MNHNS and CDR2 SASEGT. Methods used by the authors: Using reference gene primer amplification, nucleated cell counts were estimated. Clones were read by immunoSEQ multiplex PCR, and TCRdb kept only the in-frame ones, dropping some. The DNA was the basis for D and trimming; V, J and clone size are from that table. This sample has approximately 260,000 clones, with roughly 82% found just once. The sequencing input was peripheral blood. The chain couples TRBV6-1 to TRBJ1-1; D uncertain. The receptor comes from a woman aged 80 or over with active or convalescent COVID-19. CDR3: CASSEWGSTSGTEAFF. DNA of the CDR3: TGTGCCAGCAGTGAATGGGGATCTACGTCGGGGACTGAAGCTTTCTTT.